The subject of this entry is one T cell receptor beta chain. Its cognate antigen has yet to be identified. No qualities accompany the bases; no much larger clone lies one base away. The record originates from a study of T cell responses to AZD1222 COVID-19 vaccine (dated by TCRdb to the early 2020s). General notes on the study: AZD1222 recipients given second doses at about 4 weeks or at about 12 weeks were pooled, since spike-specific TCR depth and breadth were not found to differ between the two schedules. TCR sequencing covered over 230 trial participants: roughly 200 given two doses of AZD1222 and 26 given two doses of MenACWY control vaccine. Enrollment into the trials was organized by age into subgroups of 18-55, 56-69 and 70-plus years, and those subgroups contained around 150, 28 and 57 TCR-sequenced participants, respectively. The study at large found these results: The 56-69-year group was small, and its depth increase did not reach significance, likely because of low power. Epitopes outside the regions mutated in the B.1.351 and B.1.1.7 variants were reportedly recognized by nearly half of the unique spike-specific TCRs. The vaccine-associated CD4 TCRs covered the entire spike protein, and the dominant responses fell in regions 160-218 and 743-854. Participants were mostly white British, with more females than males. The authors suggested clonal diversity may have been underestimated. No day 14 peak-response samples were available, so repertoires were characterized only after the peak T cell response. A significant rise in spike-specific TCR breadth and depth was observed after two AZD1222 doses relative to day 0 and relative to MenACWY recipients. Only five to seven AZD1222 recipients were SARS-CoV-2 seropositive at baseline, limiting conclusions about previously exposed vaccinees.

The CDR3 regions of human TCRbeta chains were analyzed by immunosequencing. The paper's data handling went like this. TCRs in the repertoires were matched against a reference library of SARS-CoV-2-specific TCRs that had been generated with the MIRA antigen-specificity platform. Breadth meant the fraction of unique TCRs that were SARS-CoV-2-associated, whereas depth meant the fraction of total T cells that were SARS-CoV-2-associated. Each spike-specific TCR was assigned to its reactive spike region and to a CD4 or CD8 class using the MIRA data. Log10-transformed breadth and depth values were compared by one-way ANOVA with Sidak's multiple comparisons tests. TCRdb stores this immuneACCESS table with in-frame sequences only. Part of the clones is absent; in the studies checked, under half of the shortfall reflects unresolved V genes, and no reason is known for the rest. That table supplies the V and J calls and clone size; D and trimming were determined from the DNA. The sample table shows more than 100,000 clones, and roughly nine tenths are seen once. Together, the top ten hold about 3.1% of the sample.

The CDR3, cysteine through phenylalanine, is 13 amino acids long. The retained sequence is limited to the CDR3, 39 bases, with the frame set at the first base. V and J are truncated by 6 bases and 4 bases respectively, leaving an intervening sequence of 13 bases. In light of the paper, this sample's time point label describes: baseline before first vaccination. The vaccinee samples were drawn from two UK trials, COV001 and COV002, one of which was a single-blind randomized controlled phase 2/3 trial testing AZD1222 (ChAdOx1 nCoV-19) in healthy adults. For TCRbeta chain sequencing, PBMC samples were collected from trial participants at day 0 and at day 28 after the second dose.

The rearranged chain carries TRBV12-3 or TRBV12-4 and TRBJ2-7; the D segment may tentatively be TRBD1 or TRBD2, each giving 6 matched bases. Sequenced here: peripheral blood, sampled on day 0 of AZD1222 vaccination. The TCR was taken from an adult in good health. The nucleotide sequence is TGTGCCAGCAGCCCGGGGGCCTTATACGAGCAGTACTTC. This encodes CASSPGALYEQYF.